Listed below are T cell receptor beta chains from one sample, sequenced in a study of shared clonotypes between healthy human individuals. Using immunoSEQ multiplex PCR, the repertoire was profiled, and TCRdb retains in-frame clones only, with some absent. The sample carries 2,100,000 or so clones, 90% to 96% recorded once. Sequences were obtained from naive CD4+ T cells sorted from blood. Source of these receptors: a man between 18 and 29 years old in good health. The CDR3 runs from the conserved cysteine through the conserved F or W.

>TRBV27
CASSLARSNQPQHF
>TRBV15
CATSRGLDQPQHF
>TRBV27
CASSFVVKSGHGVRFF
>TRBV30
CAAGTGGATYGYTF
>TRBV5-1
CASSLKQGGTDTQYF
>TRBV5-1
CASRSGISSSYNEQFF
>TRBV7-9
CASSPWDSSYEQYF
>TRBV5-6
CASSWGTRGQETQYF
>TRBV10-3
CAIRGKDTEAFF
>TRBV28
CASRRSGTYEQYF
>TRBV6-5
CASSYGGSSTDTQYF
>TRBV9
CASSGGGLETQYF
>TRBV6-6
CASNPGQGAVEAFF
>TRBV7-2
CASSSFTGELFF
>TRBV5-4
CASSLGGGELTEAFF
>TRBV6-1
CASRATGEGYTF
>TRBV5-1
CASSLVPPGDEQYF
>TRBV6-4
CASSEVPTGYGYTF
>TRBV5-6
CASSSLDRDITEAFF
>TRBV29-1
CSVPMGRGVSTDTQYF
>TRBV29-1
CSPYTGVGNQPQHF
>TRBV27
CASPEGNQPQHF
>TRBV27
CASSFLPPTGGNTEAFF
>TRBV7-2
CASSWRGGVTQYF
>TRBV5-4
CASSLQGRKGDGYTF
>TRBV4-2
CASSLTPGQLNEKLFF
>TRBV29-1
CSARGTKSNEQFF
>TRBV10-3
CAISGGTVYGYTF
>TRBV7-2
CASSLTGVGYNEQFF
>TRBV7-6
CASSSLAGGKNNEQFF
>TRBV7-9
CASSLEGYLEQYF
>TRBV7-2
CASSGGNQPQHF
>TRBV11-2
CASSHRGITEAFF
>TRBV27
CASSFNPRGLAPLHF
>TRBV21-1
CASHLGHPFGTSGPGRTDTQYF
>TRBV19
CASRMTGNYGYTF
>TRBV5-6
CASSWTTGPGLATDTQYF
>TRBV19
CASSMGETYNSPLHF
>TRBV10-3
CAISLTADTQYF
>TRBV7-9
CASSPDRGQSGNTIYF
>TRBV30
CAWSAEKYSNQPQHF
>TRBV11-2
CASSSLAGVVNEQFF
>TRBV11-2
CASSRIPGEKLFF
>TRBV27
CASSLSAGSGSPLHF
>TRBV6-1
CASRETSGRVNEQFF